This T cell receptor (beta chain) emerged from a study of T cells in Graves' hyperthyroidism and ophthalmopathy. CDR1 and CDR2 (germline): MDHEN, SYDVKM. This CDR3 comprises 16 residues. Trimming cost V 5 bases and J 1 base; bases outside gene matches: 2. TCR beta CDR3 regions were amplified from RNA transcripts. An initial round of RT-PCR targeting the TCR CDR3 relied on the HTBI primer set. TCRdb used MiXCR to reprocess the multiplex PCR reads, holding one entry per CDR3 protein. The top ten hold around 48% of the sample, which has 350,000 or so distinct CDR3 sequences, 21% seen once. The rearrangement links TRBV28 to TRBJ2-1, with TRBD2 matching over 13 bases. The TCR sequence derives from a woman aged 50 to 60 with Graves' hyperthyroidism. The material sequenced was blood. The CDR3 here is CASSGLAGVSYNEQFF. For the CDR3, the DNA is TGTGCCAGCAGTGGACTAGCGGGAGTATCCTACAATGAGCAGTTCTTC.